This T cell receptor (beta chain) was recorded in a study of cytomegalovirus exposure and HLA in healthy donors. The study's findings and limits: The dataset shows that most TCR sequences were rare, while some public TCRs occurred in many donors. In vitro checks showed that three CMV-associated chains really do target CMV antigens. Later analysis showed TCR association rates varying by HLA locus, highest for DRB1 and lowest for HLA-C. In an earlier analysis, productive rearrangement rates for most beta V segments clustered near 90% or 30%.

This clone was counted a single time. What it binds is not known. The study ran its PCR with 60 Vbeta and 13 Jbeta primers. Libraries were prepared by immunoSEQ multiplex PCR; TCRdb keeps only in-frame clonotypes and omits some of them. The data show about 130,000 clones, with 80% seen just once and roughly 2.3% held by the top ten. The CDR3 runs to 14 residues. V was shortened by 7 bases and J by 5 bases, with 15 bases between the two germline ends. Germline V gives CDR1 LNHDA, CDR2 SQIVND (reference sequence). The chain recombines TRBV19 with TRBJ2-1, with D unresolved. The receptor's source is a man aged 30 to 39 in good health and CMV-seronegative. Material for sequencing was PBMCs. This CDR3 is CASTHNSRNNEQFF. In DNA, the CDR3 is TGTGCCAGTACCCATAATAGCCGAAACAATGAGCAGTTCTTC. The variable domain in full, with the rest retrieved from reference TRBV19 and TRBJ2-1, is DGGITQSPKYLFRKEGQNVTLSCEQNLNHDAMYWYRQDPGQGLRLIYYSQIVNDFQKGDIAEGYSVSREKKESFPLTVTSAQKNPTAFYLCASTHNSRNNEQFFGPGTRLTVL.